This T cell receptor beta chain was observed in a study of T-cell reconstitution after alpha-beta-depleted transplantation in children. CDR3 size: 13 residues. Germline CDR1 is DFQATT and CDR2 is SNEGSKA (reference sequence). The trim removed 7 bases at V and 3 bases at J, leaving 4 bases unmatched. This clonotype came up many times. Its antigen is not identified. Unique molecular identifiers were incorporated into the prepared TCRbeta library. In TCRdb, the PCR reads were re-called with MiXCR into one record per CDR3 protein. Of some 150,000 distinct CDR3 sequences in the sample, around 10% were seen once. Points from the study as a whole: A year had passed since transplant, and T-cell counts and diversity by then came mostly from newly produced T cells. Recipient T cells and thymic progenitors that survived gave rise to the high TCRbeta diversity observed at day 60 in some patients. Alpha-beta T cells present about two months after transplant were reported to originate from several hundred expanded graft clones.

Material: PBMCs, mostly from graft donor cells, obtained 180 days after TCRalphabeta/CD19-depleted stem cell transplant. The rearrangement joins TRBV20-1 to TRBJ2-7, with 12 bases lining up with TRBD2. This receptor was obtained from a female patient aged 2-9 years who had a stem cell transplant for congenital amegakaryocytic thrombocytopenia, so the T cells may come from the graft donor. DNA of the CDR3: TGCAGTGGCGGACTAGCGGGGAACTACGAGCAGTACTTC. Translated, it gives CSGGLAGNYEQYF.